The subject of this entry is one TCR beta chain. Trimming cost V 10 bases and J 4 bases; bases outside gene matches: 9. In germline, CDR1 is MDHEN, CDR2 SYDVKM. The CDR3 covers 13 residues. The data were obtained in a study of human T cells and chemical hapten exposure. The wider study: Sensitization employed 2% DPC on approximately 2 cm by approximately 2 cm of upper inner arm skin.

Time point: patch test 1, 2 weeks after DPC sensitization. Documented treatment: therapeutic diphenylcyclopropenone sensitization with weekly scalp DPC. Unfractionated whole blood was the source of the extracted total RNA. MiXCR, run by TCRdb on the RACE reads, gives a single entry per CDR3 protein. This sample has a few hundred thousand distinct CDR3 sequences; more than 4.5% occur once, and the top ten carry about 2.2%. This sample comprised whole blood, obtained in connection with sensitization to the hapten diphenylcyclopropenone (DPC). The rearrangement joins TRBV28 to TRBJ1-1; 7 positions match TRBD1. This receptor was identified in a woman aged 45-65 years with alopecia areata. Some clones in this sample may be carry-over from other donors' samples. The CDR3: CAIEGGLGTEAFF. In DNA form, the CDR3 reads TGTGCCATCGAAGGGGGCCTGGGCACTGAAGCTTTCTTT.